The 3 T cell receptor beta chains listed next were all sequenced from one sample in a study of cytomegalovirus exposure and HLA in healthy donors. Libraries were prepared by immunoSEQ multiplex PCR; TCRdb keeps only in-frame clonotypes and omits some of them. The sample lists roughly 230,000 clones; about 90% were seen once. What was sequenced was PBMCs. The receptor set was obtained from a woman in her thirties in good health and CMV-seronegative.

This clone appeared a few times. V gene TRBV25-1 combines with J gene TRBJ1-5; D gene uncertain. The CDR3 runs to 14 residues. Trimming took 5 bases from V and 0 from J, leaving 8 bases between them. Germline V gene lookup returns CDR1 MGHDK and CDR2 SYGVNS. In DNA form, the CDR3 reads TGTGCCAGCAGTTGGGGTAATAGCAATCAGCCCCAGCATTTT. It specifies CASSWGNSNQPQHF.

The V call is TRBV11-3, the J call TRBJ2-5; 9 bases match TRBD2. The V and J ends lost 5 bases and 4 bases, in that order; junction bases with no gene match: 14. CDR3 length: 17 amino acids. Germline V lookup: CDR1 SGHNT, CDR2 YENEEA. The CDR3 reads CASSPLPASGTPETQYF. CDR3 nucleotides: TGTGCCAGCAGCCCCCTCCCGGCTAGCGGGACCCCAGAGACCCAGTACTTC.

The DNA for the CDR3 is TGTGCCAGCAGCCCTAGAACGGCCGGGGAGCTGTTTTTT. This sequence encodes CASSPRTAGELFF. The gene calls are TRBV5-6 and TRBJ2-2; D is unresolved. CDR1 is SGHDT, CDR2 YYEEEE, per germline. The CDR3 has 13 amino acids. Deletions cut 4 bases from V and 6 bases from J, with 10 bases between.